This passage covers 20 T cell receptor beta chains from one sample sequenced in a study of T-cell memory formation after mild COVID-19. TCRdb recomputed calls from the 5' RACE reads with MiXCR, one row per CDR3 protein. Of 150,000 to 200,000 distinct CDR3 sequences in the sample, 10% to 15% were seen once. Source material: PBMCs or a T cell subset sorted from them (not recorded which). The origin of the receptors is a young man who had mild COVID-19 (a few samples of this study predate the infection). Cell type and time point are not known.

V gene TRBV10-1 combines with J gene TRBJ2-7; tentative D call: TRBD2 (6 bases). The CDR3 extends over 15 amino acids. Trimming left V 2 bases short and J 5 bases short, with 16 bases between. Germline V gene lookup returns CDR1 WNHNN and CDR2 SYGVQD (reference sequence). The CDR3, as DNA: TGCGCCAGCAGTGAGGGGGACTCTCGCCGGGACGAGCAGTACTTC. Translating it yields CASSEGDSRRDEQYF.

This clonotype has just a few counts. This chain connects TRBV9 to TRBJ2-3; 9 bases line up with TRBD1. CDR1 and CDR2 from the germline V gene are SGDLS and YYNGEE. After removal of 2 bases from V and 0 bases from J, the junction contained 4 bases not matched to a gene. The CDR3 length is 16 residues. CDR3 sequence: CASSVWTGASTDTQYF. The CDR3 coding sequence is TGTGCCAGCAGCGTGTGGACAGGGGCAAGCACAGATACGCAGTATTTT.

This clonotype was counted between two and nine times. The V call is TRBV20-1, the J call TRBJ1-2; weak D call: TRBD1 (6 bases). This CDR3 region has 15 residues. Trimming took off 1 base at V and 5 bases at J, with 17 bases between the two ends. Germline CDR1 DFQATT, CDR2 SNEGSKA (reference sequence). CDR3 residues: CSARVDRNRPYGYTF. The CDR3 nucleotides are TGCAGTGCTAGAGTAGACAGGAACCGACCGTATGGCTACACCTTC.

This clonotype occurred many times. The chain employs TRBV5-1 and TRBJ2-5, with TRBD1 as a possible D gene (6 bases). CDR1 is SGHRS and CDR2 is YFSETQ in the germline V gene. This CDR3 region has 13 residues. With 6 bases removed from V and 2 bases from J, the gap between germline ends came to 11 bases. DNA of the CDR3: TGCGCCAGCAACAAGGACAGTCAAGAGACCCAGTACTTC. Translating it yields CASNKDSQETQYF.

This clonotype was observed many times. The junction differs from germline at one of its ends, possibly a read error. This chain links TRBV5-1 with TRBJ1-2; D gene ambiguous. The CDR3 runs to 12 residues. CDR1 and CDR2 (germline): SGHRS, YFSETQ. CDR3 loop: CASSLEGYGYTF. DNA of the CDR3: TGTGCCAGCAGCTTAGAGGGCTATGGCTACACCTTC.

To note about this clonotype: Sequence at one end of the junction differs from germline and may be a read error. The CDR3 DNA is TGCAGTGCTAGAGAGGGACTGATGTATCATCCCCAGCATTTT. Encoded protein: CSAREGLMYHPQHF. The chain recombines TRBV20-1 with TRBJ1-5, with D possibly being TRBD1 (5 bases). CDR1 and CDR2 (germline): DFQATT, SNEGSKA (reference sequence). The CDR3 loop spans 14 amino acids.

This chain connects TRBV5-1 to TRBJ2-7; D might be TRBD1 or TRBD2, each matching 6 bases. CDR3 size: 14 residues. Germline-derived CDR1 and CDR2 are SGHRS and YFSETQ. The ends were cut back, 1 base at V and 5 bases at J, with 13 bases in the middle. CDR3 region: CASSLWAGEDEQYF. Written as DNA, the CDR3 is TGCGCCAGCAGCTTGTGGGCAGGGGAGGACGAGCAGTACTTC.

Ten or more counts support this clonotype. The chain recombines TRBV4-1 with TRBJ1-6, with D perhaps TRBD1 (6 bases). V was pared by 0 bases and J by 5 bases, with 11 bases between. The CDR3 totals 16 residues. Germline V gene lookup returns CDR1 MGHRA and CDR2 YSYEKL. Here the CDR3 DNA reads TGCGCCAGCAGCCAAGATCGGGGGGCTCATAATTCACCCCTCCACTTT. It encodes CASSQDRGAHNSPLHF.

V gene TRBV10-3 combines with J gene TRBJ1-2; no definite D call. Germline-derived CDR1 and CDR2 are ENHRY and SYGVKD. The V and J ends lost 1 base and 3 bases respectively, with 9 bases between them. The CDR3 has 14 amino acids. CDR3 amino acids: CAISEWAEHYGYTF. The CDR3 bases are TGTGCCATCAGTGAGTGGGCCGAGCACTATGGCTACACCTTC.

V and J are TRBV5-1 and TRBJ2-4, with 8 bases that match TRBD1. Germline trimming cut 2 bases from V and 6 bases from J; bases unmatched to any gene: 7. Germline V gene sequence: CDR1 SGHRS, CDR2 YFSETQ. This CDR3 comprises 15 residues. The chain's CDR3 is CASSLGTGEINIQYF. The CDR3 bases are TGCGCCAGCAGCTTAGGGACAGGAGAAATAAACATTCAGTACTTC.

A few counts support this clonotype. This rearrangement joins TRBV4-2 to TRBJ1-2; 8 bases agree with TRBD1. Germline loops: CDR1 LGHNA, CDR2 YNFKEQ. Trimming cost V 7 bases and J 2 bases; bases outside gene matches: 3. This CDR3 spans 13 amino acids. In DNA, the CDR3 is TGTGCCAGCACCCACAGGGGGAACTATGGCTACACCTTC. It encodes CASTHRGNYGYTF.

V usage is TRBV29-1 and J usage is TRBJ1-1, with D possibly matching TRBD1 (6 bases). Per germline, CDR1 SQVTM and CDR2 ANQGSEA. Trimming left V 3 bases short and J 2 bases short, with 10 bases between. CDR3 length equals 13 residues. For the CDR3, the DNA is TGCAGCGTTGAGGAAGGGGGTAACACTGAAGCTTTCTTT. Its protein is CSVEEGGNTEAFF.

The CDR3: CASRSGLADDTDTQYF. CDR3 coding DNA: TGCGCCAGCAGATCAGGACTAGCGGATGACACAGATACGCAGTATTTT. The chain joins TRBV5-1 to TRBJ2-3; 10 nucleotides line up with TRBD2. Germline trimming cut 5 bases from V and 2 bases from J; bases unmatched to any gene: 8. The germline V gene encodes CDR1 SGHRS and CDR2 YFSETQ. The CDR3 is 16 amino acids.

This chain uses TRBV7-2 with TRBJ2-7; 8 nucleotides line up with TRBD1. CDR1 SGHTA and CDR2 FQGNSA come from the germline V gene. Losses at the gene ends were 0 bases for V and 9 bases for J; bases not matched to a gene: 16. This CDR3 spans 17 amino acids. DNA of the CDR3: TGTGCCAGCAGCTTAGCGGCCGGACAGGGAGGTCTACGAGGGCAGTACTTC. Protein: CASSLAAGQGGLRGQYF. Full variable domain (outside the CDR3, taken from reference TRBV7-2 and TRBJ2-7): GAGVSQSPSNKVTEKGKDVELRCDPISGHTALYWYRQSLGQGLEFLIYFQGNSAPDKSGLPSDRFSAERTGGSVSTLTIQRTQQEDSAVYLCASSLAAGQGGLRGQYFGPGTRLTVT.

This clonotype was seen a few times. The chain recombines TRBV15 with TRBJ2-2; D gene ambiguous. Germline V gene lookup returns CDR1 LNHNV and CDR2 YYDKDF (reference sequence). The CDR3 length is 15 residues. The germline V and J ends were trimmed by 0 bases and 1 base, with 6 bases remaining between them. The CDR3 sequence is CATSREGENTGELFF. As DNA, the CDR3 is TGTGCCACCAGCAGAGAGGGTGAGAACACCGGGGAGCTGTTTTTT. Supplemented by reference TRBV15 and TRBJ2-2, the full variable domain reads DAMVIQNPRYQVTQFGKPVTLSCSQTLNHNVMYWYQQKSSQAPKLLFHYYDKDFNNEADTPDNFQSRRPNTSFCFLDIRSPGLGDTAMYLCATSREGENTGELFFGEGSRLTVL.

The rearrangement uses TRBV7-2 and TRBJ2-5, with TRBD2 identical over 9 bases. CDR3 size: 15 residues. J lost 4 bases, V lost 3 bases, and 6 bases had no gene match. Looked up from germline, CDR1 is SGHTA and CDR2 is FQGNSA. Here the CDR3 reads CASSFSGGGGETQYF. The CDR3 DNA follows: TGTGCCAGCAGCTTTAGCGGGGGAGGTGGAGAGACCCAGTACTTC.

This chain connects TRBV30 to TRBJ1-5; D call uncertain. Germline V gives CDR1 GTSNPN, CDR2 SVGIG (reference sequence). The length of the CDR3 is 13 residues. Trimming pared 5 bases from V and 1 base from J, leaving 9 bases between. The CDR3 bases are TGTGCCTGGGGGAGGGAGAGCAATCAGCCCCAGCATTTT. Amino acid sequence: CAWGRESNQPQHF.

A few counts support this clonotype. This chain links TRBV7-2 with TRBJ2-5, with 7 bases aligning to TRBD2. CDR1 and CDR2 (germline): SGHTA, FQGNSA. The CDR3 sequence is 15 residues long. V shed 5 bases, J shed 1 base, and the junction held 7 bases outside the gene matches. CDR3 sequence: CASSHQAGTQETQYF. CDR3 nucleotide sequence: TGTGCCAGCAGCCATCAAGCGGGGACCCAAGAGACCCAGTACTTC.

The CDR3 reads CASSLARQGNNQPQHF. CDR3 coding DNA: TGTGCCAGCAGCTTAGCGCGCCAGGGGAATAATCAGCCCCAGCATTTT. V gene TRBV7-2 combines with J gene TRBJ1-5, with a weak D call TRBD1 (6 bases). The V gene's germline CDR1 is SGHTA and CDR2 FQGNSA. Deletions cut 0 bases from V and 4 bases from J, with 13 bases between. CDR3 length: 16 residues.

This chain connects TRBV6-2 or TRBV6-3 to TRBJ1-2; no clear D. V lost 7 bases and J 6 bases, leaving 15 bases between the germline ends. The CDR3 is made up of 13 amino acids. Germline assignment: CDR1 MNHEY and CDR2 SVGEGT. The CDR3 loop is CASKPPMSDGYTF. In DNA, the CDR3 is TGTGCCAGCAAGCCGCCTATGAGTGATGGCTACACCTTC.